Sequencing of this T cell receptor (beta chain) was carried out in a study of T cell responses to AZD1222 COVID-19 vaccine. Findings and limits, study-wide: With dominance at 160-218 and 743-854, vaccine-associated CD4 TCRs spanned spike. Repertoires were collected only later (after the peak T cell response had occurred).

Measured with immunoSEQ multiplex PCR; TCRdb has only the in-frame clones, and not every one. The sample carries about 110,000 clones, around nine tenths recorded once. Turning to this clone: Its specificity is not known.

Trimming left V 6 bases short and J 4 bases short, with 12 bases between. Germline V lookup: CDR1 MDHEN, CDR2 SYDVKM. This CDR3 is built from 14 residues. This specimen was peripheral blood, taken on day 0 of AZD1222 vaccination. The sequence derives from an adult in good health. V gene TRBV28 combines with J gene TRBJ1-4; tentative D call: TRBD1 (6 bases). The CDR3 nucleotides read TGTGCCAGCAGGGGGGGCAGGAGTAATGAAAAACTGTTTTTT. Encoded protein: CASRGGRSNEKLFF.